The rows below give T cell receptor beta chains drawn from one sample of a study of blood T cells in healthy people across ages. A single record per CDR3 protein comes from TCRdb applying MiXCR to the 5' RACE reads. This sample has about 640,000 distinct CDR3 sequences, with approximately 30% found just once. The sequencing sample was made of blood. The source is a woman aged 80 or older in good health. Both conserved end residues are part of each CDR3. D genes are given only for firm matches. A row's size may be missing; if present it is once, few, many or a size class.

CASTNGVTGGLHF | TGTGCCAGCACCAACGGAGTCACAGGGGGGCTCCACTTC | TRBJ2-7 | - | TRBV3-1 | TRBD1
CASSQELQGGTEAFF | TGTGCCAGCAGCCAAGAGCTGCAGGGAGGGACTGAAGCTTTCTTT | TRBJ1-1 | many | TRBV4-2 | -
CASSPDRGRTYNEQFF | TGTGCCAGCAGCCCCGACAGGGGACGTACCTACAATGAGCAGTTCTTC | TRBJ2-1 | - | TRBV7-9 | TRBD1
CASSRGGDSPTTYEQYF | TGTGCCAGCAGTCGCGGAGGGGATAGTCCCACAACCTACGAGCAGTACTTC | TRBJ2-7 | many | TRBV6-1 | -
CASSQAGRRGGVDTQYF | TGTGCCAGCAGCCAAGCGGGCCGGCGGGGGGGAGTAGATACGCAGTATTTT | TRBJ2-3 | many | TRBV4-2 | TRBD2
CASSVGGGSTEAFF | TGTGCCAGCAGCGTAGGAGGAGGGAGCACTGAAGCTTTCTTT | TRBJ1-1 | many | TRBV9 | -
CASSEVGQQKAFF | TGTGCCAGCAGTGAAGTGGGACAGCAAAAAGCTTTCTTT | TRBJ1-1 | - | TRBV2 | TRBD1
CASSLDQVLGLAGDDGANVLTF | TGCGCCAGCAGCTTGGACCAAGTTCTTGGACTAGCGGGAGACGATGGGGCCAACGTCCTGACTTTC | TRBJ2-6 | - | TRBV5-1 | TRBD2
CAVPSGNTIYF | TGTGCCGTGCCCTCTGGAAACACCATATATTTT | TRBJ1-3 | - | TRBV30 | -
CSASSRTDTQYF | TGCAGTGCTAGTAGCCGGACAGATACGCAGTATTTT | TRBJ2-3 | - | TRBV20-1 | -
CSARETGGGHTQYF | TGCAGTGCTAGGGAGACAGGGGGCGGGCATACGCAGTATTTT | TRBJ2-3 | - | TRBV20-1 | TRBD1
CASRVSPGGYYEQFF | TGTGCCAGCAGAGTGAGCCCGGGCGGCTACTACGAGCAGTTCTTC | TRBJ2-1 | - | TRBV6-1 | -
CASSLDRHEEQFF | TGTGCCAGCAGCTTAGATCGGCACGAGGAGCAGTTCTTC | TRBJ2-1 | - | TRBV7-2 | -
CASQKVERGKLFF | TGTGCCAGCCAAAAAGTGGAGAGGGGCAAACTGTTTTTT | TRBJ1-4 | few | TRBV28 | -
CASSEAPGQSGNSPLHF | TGTGCCAGCAGTGAAGCGCCGGGGCAATCGGGGAATTCACCCCTCCACTTT | TRBJ1-6 | - | TRBV2 | -
CASSLKGVGSYNEQFF | TGTGCCAGCAGCTTGAAAGGGGTGGGGTCCTACAATGAGCAGTTCTTC | TRBJ2-1 | - | TRBV7-3 | -
CSAAGTSSTDTQYF | TGCAGTGCTGCCGGGACTAGCAGCACAGATACGCAGTATTTT | TRBJ2-3 | many | TRBV20-1 | TRBD2
CASSFRIYQGNGEQYF | TGTGCCAGCAGCTTTCGGATTTACCAGGGGAATGGCGAGCAGTACTTC | TRBJ2-7 | many | TRBV5-5 | -
CATDRYLMNTEAFF | TGTGCCACCGACAGGTACCTAATGAACACTGAAGCTTTCTTT | TRBJ1-1 | - | TRBV6-1 | -
CASSPRSGAKSYNEQFF | TGTGCCAGCAGCCCCAGGTCAGGGGCGAAGTCCTACAATGAGCAGTTCTTC | TRBJ2-1 | few | TRBV7-6 | -
CASSPGTHTEAFF | TGTGCCAGCAGCCCCGGGACACACACTGAAGCTTTCTTT | TRBJ1-1 | many | TRBV7-2 | -
CASSEAGLTDTQYF | TGTGCCAGCAGTGAAGCGGGCCTTACAGATACGCAGTATTTT | TRBJ2-3 | few | TRBV2 | -
CASSLVTGGTYNSPLHF | TGTGCCAGCAGCTTAGTCACAGGGGGTACCTATAATTCACCCCTCCACTTT | TRBJ1-6 | many | TRBV7-2 | TRBD1
CASSSQGSGGQGTQFF | TGCGCCAGCAGCTCCCAGGGGAGCGGGGGCCAGGGCACTCAGTTCTTC | TRBJ2-1 | many | TRBV5-1 | TRBD2